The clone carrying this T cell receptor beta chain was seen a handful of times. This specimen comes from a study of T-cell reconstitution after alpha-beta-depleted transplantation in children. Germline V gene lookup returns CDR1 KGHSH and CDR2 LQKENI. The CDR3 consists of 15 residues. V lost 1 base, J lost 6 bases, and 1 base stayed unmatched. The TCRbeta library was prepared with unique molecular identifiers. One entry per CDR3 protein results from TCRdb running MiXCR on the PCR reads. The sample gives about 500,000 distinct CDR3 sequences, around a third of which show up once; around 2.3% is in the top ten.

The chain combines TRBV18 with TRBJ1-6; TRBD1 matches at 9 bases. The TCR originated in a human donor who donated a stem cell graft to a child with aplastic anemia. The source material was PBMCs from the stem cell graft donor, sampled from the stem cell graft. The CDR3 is CASSPQTGGNSPLHF. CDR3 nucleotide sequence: TGTGCCAGCTCACCACAGACAGGGGGTAATTCACCCCTCCACTTT.